The clone carrying this T cell receptor beta chain has at least ten counts. TCRdb reanalysed the 5' RACE reads using MiXCR and keeps one entry per CDR3 protein. Seen here are tens of thousands of distinct CDR3 sequences, 6.6% observed once, and the top ten hold roughly 24%. This sample was included in a study of T cells after yellow fever vaccination. The overall study: Fractions containing few cells were prepared with SMART-Seq v4 Ultra Low Input.

Study-level points and caveats: Peaking faster, on day 5 versus 15, the secondary response was nonetheless weaker. Clonotypes appearing in both CD4 and CD8 compartments existed, and their share was small.

This CDR3 is built from 13 residues. Germline CDR1 SGHNT, CDR2 YYREEE (reference sequence). Trimming removed 5 bases at V and 4 bases at J, with 10 bases between. This specimen consisted of CD8+ T cells not binding an NS4B(214-222) dextramer, sorted from PBMCs, obtained roughly 45 days after the first yellow fever vaccination. V gene TRBV5-4 combines with J gene TRBJ2-1; D is possibly TRBD1 or TRBD2 (5 bases each). This receptor was identified in a man aged 18 to 30 who received the YFV17D yellow fever vaccine. The CDR3 loop is CASSSGGYNEQFF. CDR3 DNA sequence: TGTGCCAGCAGTAGTGGGGGTTACAATGAGCAGTTCTTC.